This T cell receptor beta chain was recorded in a study of early T cells in non-severe SARS-CoV-2 infection. Whole-study findings and limits: The study's VDJdb matching favored anti-spike CD8 responses and missed private and CD4 specificities.

Regarding this clonotype: Its matching antigen is unknown.

V gave up 8 bases and J gave up 0 bases, with 17 bases separating them. The CDR3 runs to 16 residues. Unique molecular identifiers tagged individual cDNA molecules. TCRdb called the 5' RACE reads again in MiXCR, with one record for every CDR3 protein. In the table there are 90,000 to 130,000 distinct CDR3 sequences, 10% to 15% of which are singletons. This clonotype was sampled from an adult who was a healthcare worker with PCR-confirmed SARS-CoV-2 infection or an uninfected control (not recorded which). The source material was whole blood, sampled at baseline. The chain employs TRBV12-3 or TRBV12-4 and TRBJ2-1, with D hard to call. The CDR3 sequence is CASSGEFSSSYNEQFF. CDR3 in DNA: TGTGCCAGCTCCGGAGAGTTCTCGAGCTCCTACAATGAGCAGTTCTTC.